This entry is about one T cell receptor (beta chain). CDR1 and CDR2 (germline): MGHRA, YSYEKL. The CDR3 has 16 amino acids. V lost 3 bases, J lost 2 bases, and 14 bases lay in between. These data belong to a study of blood T cell repertoires in COVID-19. The table came from immunoSEQ multiplex PCR; TCRdb's copy has only in-frame clones and leaves some out. The sample includes some 400,000 clones, about 80% of them seen just once. The sequence came from a human donor with acute or convalescent COVID-19. The donor label of this sample is uncertain. The genes are TRBV4-1 and TRBJ1-5, with a possible D match to TRBD1 (6 bases). The sample taken for sequencing was peripheral blood. The CDR3 loop reads CASSHGIQGGNQPQHF. DNA of the CDR3: TGCGCCAGCAGCCACGGTATACAGGGTGGCAATCAGCCCCAGCATTTT.